This T cell receptor beta chain was documented in a study of cytomegalovirus exposure and HLA in healthy donors. Study results and caveats: TCR beta chains numbering 150 to 200 were designated cytomegalovirus-associated. Using the classifier, cytomegalovirus status was reportedly diagnosed with high specificity and sensitivity. In vitro experiments confirmed that three CMV-associated chains were specific for CMV antigens. A later analysis found first-cohort TCR clusters tended to co-occur in the roughly 120 validation repertoires.

Assay used: immunoSEQ multiplex PCR; TCRdb lists only in-frame clones, some missing. The data hold some 170,000 clones, with 86% observed a single time. Note on this clone: Its matching antigen is unknown.

The TCR sequence derives from a man between 18 and 29 years old in good health and CMV-seropositive. The specimen was PBMCs.

The CDR3 bases are TGTGCCAGCAGTTACTATCAGGGGGGGGCCAACGTCCTGACTTTC. This sequence encodes CASSYYQGGANVLTF. J is TRBJ2-6 and V is TRBV6-5; a possible D gene is TRBD1 (6 bases). The CDR3 covers 15 residues. Trimming stripped 1 base from V and 4 bases from J, with 8 bases between. CDR1 and CDR2 (germline): MNHEY, SVGAGI.